This is a list of T cell receptor beta chains from one sample in a study of molecular identifiers for immune sequencing clone quantification. Using its own MiXCR run on the PCR reads, TCRdb lists one record per CDR3 protein. The top ten hold 1.6% of the sample, which has approximately 12,000 distinct CDR3 sequences, roughly 16% seen once. Sequenced: naive CD8+ T cells from blood, with Jurkat cell RNA spiked in. The receptor set was obtained from a human donor in good health. Some libraries in this study had Jurkat cell RNA spiked in. Both conserved end residues are part of each CDR3. A D gene is named only where the DNA matches it firmly. Rows may omit the clone size; those that give it use once, few, many or a size class.

clone_size d_call j_call v_call cdr3_nt cdr3_aa
many TRBD2 TRBJ2-7 TRBV7-9 TGTGCCAGCAGCGGTCGACTAGCGGCGACACTACCCTCGACCTACGAGCAGTACTTC CASSGRLAATLPSTYEQYF
medium-sized TRBD2 TRBJ2-1 TRBV28 TGTGCCAGCAGTTTCCCTCGTCCGGGACTAGCGACTCACAATGAGCAGTTCTTC CASSFPRPGLATHNEQFF
many TRBD1 TRBJ2-3 TRBV18 TGTGCCAGCTCATCAGAACAGGGGGTCCTCACAGATACGCAGTATTTT CASSSEQGVLTDTQYF
many - TRBJ1-1 TRBV28 TGTGCCAGCAGTTTTTTCAGAGGCACTGAAGCTTTCTTT CASSFFRGTEAFF
medium-sized - TRBJ2-1 TRBV24-1 TGTGCCACCAGTGAAACCCGGACCTCCCATGAGCAGTTCTTC CATSETRTSHEQFF
many - TRBJ2-7 TRBV2 TGTGCCAGCAGTGAAGTGATGGGAGACTACGAGCAGTACTTC CASSEVMGDYEQYF
once - TRBJ2-1 TRBV6-5 TGTGCCAGCAGTTACTCGACTGGTCAGGGTTGGTATGAGCAGTTCTTC CASSYSTGQGWYEQFF
many TRBD2 TRBJ2-1 TRBV7-3 TGTGCCAGCAGCCCAAGCCCGACTAGCGGGGATGGGAATGAGCAGTTCTTC CASSPSPTSGDGNEQFF
many - TRBJ1-1 TRBV7-6 TGTGCCAGCAGCTTAGTGGACCGGACAGATCTGAACACTGAAGCTTTCTTT CASSLVDRTDLNTEAFF
medium-sized - TRBJ1-5 TRBV4-1 TGCGCCAGCAGCCAAGATCCCAATCAGCCCCAGCATTTT CASSQDPNQPQHF
medium-sized TRBD2 TRBJ2-5 TRBV28 TGTGCCAGCAGCAGGGTACTGGGAGGGCCAACCCGCGACCAAGAGACCCAGTACTTC CASSRVLGGPTRDQETQYF
many - TRBJ1-5 TRBV19 TGTGCCAGTAGTATAGTCGGCAATAGCAATCAGCCCCAGCATTTT CASSIVGNSNQPQHF
many - TRBJ2-1 TRBV6-2/TRBV6-3 TGTGCCAGCAGTTATAACGAGCAGTTCTTC CASSYNEQFF
few TRBD1 TRBJ2-1 TRBV7-6 TGTGCCAGCAGCTTAGCGGGGGACAGGGTGGACACCCCGTACAATGAGCAGTTCTTC CASSLAGDRVDTPYNEQFF
medium-sized - TRBJ1-6 TRBV28 TGTGCCAGCAGCCCCTTTGGGGATTGGAATTCACCCCTCCACTTT CASSPFGDWNSPLHF
many - TRBJ2-7 TRBV2 TGTGCCAGCAGTGATCCCCGACGCTCCTACGAGCAGTACTTC CASSDPRRSYEQYF
- TRBD1 TRBJ2-7 TRBV27 TGTGCCAGCAGTTTATCGGGGACAGGGTTCCCTCTTGACGAGCAGTACTTC CASSLSGTGFPLDEQYF
medium-sized TRBD1 TRBJ2-1 TRBV29-1 TGCAGCGTTGAAGAGCCCTCGTACAGGGGGAATGAGCAGTTCTTC CSVEEPSYRGNEQFF
medium-sized TRBD1 TRBJ1-5 TRBV30 TGTGCCTGGAGTGAAGGGACAGGCAATCAGCCCCAGCATTTT CAWSEGTGNQPQHF
- - TRBJ2-1 TRBV30 TGTGCCTGGAGTGTACTAGGTGGTAGCGAGGGGGTTTACTTCAATGAGCAGTTCTTC CAWSVLGGSEGVYFNEQFF
many TRBD1 TRBJ2-7 TRBV27 TGTGCCAGCAGTATATACCGGGACAGGGGATCCGAGCAGTACTTC CASSIYRDRGSEQYF
many - TRBJ2-1 TRBV7-9 TGTGCCAGCAGCTTAGGTTCCGGGGGGCGGATTCCCCAGGAGCTCGGTGAGCAGTTCTTC CASSLGSGGRIPQELGEQFF
medium-sized - TRBJ1-6 TRBV30 TGTGCCTGGAGCCTCGGGACGAATAATTCACCCCTCCACTTT CAWSLGTNNSPLHF
medium-sized TRBD2 TRBJ2-3 TRBV28 TGTGCCAGCAGTTTAAGAGGCGGGGGAGGGTACACAGATACGCAGTATTTT CASSLRGGGGYTDTQYF
- - TRBJ1-6 TRBV4-1 TGCGCCAGCAGCCAGAGTGGGGGCCCAGGGTTGCCCCTCCACTTT CASSQSGGPGLPLHF
few - TRBJ2-1 TRBV12-3/TRBV12-4 TGTGCCAGCAGTTTAGGCTCGGATAACAATGGGCAGTTCTTC CASSLGSDNNGQFF
many - TRBJ2-2 TRBV18 TGTGCCAGCTCACCGGGGACAGCGGGGCACACCGGGGAGCTGTTTTTT CASSPGTAGHTGELFF
medium-sized - TRBJ2-5 TRBV29-1 TGCAGCGTTGAGGTCAAGGACCCTGCGGGGACCCAGTACTTC CSVEVKDPAGTQYF
medium-sized TRBD1 TRBJ2-7 TRBV28 TGTGCCAGCAGTCGGAAGGGCGGGACAGGGCGTCGCGAGCAGTACTTC CASSRKGGTGRREQYF
few TRBD1 TRBJ1-5 TRBV27 TGTGCCAGCAGTTTATCAGGCAGGGGGACTCAGCCCCAGCATTTT CASSLSGRGTQPQHF
- TRBD2 TRBJ2-1 TRBV4-3 TGCGCCAGCAGCTATTCCGGGACTAGCTCCTACAATGAGCAGTTCTTC CASSYSGTSSYNEQFF
medium-sized - TRBJ2-5 TRBV9 TGTGCCAGCAGCGCAAACCAAGAGACCCAGTACTTC CASSANQETQYF
- TRBD2 TRBJ2-5 TRBV13 TGTGCCAGCAGCTCAACTGCCGGACTAGCGGAGTACCAAGAGACCCAGTATTTC CASSSTAGLAEYQETQYF
many - TRBJ2-6 TRBV12-3/TRBV12-4 TGTGCCAGCAGTCCGACCTCCTCTGGGGCCAACGTCCTGACTTTC CASSPTSSGANVLTF
few - TRBJ2-1 TRBV20-1 TGCAGTGCTAGGGCTTGGGAGGTTACCTCCTACAATGAGCAGTTCTTC CSARAWEVTSYNEQFF
many TRBD2 TRBJ2-2 TRBV7-9 TGTGCCAGCAGCTTACCGACTAGCGGGGGCACCGGGGAGCTGTTTTTT CASSLPTSGGTGELFF
medium-sized - TRBJ1-1 TRBV29-1 TGCAGCGTTGAAGTGGCTGAAGCTTTCTTT CSVEVAEAFF
medium-sized TRBD1 TRBJ2-3 TRBV29-1 TGCAGCGTTGAAGGGGCCCTCGGACAGGGTGCAGATACGCAGTATTTT CSVEGALGQGADTQYF